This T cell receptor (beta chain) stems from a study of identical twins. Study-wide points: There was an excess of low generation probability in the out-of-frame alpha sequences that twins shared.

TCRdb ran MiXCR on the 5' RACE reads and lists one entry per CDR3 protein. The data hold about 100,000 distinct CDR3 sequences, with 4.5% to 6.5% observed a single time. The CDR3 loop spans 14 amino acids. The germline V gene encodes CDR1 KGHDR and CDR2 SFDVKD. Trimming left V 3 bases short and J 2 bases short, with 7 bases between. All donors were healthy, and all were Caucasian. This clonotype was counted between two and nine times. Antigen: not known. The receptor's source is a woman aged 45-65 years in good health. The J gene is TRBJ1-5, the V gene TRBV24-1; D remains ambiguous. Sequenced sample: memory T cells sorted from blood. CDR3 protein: CATSDPSGNQPQHF. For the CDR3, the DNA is TGTGCCACCAGTGATCCTTCGGGCAATCAGCCCCAGCATTTT.